The 24 T cell receptor beta chains listed next were all sequenced from one sample in a study of neurological immune-mediated disorders. Time point indicated: longitudinal time-point 2. TCRdb reprocessed the 5' RACE reads via MiXCR and lists one record per CDR3 protein. Of 100,000 or so distinct CDR3 sequences in the sample, roughly 13% were seen once. Source material: PBMCs. These receptors all come from a female donor with HTLV-1-associated myelopathy (HAM/TSP).

The sample holds many counts of this clonotype. This sequence joins TRBV4-2 and TRBJ1-1; perhaps TRBD1 as D (5 bases). CDR3 length: 14 residues. CDR1 and CDR2 (germline): LGHNA, YNFKEQ. The V and J ends lost 0 bases and 4 bases respectively, with 9 bases between them. The CDR3 nucleotides are TGTGCCAGCAGCCAAGATGGGGGGGTCACTGAAGCTTTCTTT. Amino acids: CASSQDGGVTEAFF.

This clonotype was found many times. The chain carries TRBV10-3 and TRBJ2-1, with a weak D call TRBD1 (6 bases). This CDR3 region has 15 residues. V was pared by 8 bases and J by 0 bases, with 14 bases between. The germline CDR1 and CDR2 sequences are ENHRY and SYGVKD. This CDR3 reads CAIGGRDLSYNEQFF. For the CDR3, the DNA is TGTGCCATCGGGGGCCGAGATCTCTCCTACAATGAGCAGTTCTTC.

The table lists this clonotype with many counts. The genes are TRBV20-1 and TRBJ2-5; 9 positions agree with TRBD1. Germline loops: CDR1 DFQATT, CDR2 SNEGSKA (reference sequence). This CDR3 contains 12 residues. J gave up 5 bases and V 5 bases, and 3 bases lay outside the gene matches. The CDR3: CSAVTGGETQYF. CDR3 DNA sequence: TGCAGTGCTGTGACAGGGGGGGAGACCCAGTACTTC.

This clonotype appeared a few times. The junction departs from germline at one end; a sequencing error may be responsible. The chain combines TRBV25-1 with TRBJ1-1; TRBD1 aligns across 7 bases. Germline assignment: CDR1 MGHDK and CDR2 SYGVNS. CDR3 length equals 12 residues. The chain's CDR3 is CVSSARGLRAFF. The CDR3 nucleotides read TGTGTCAGCAGTGCAAGGGGGCTGAGAGCTTTCTTT.

This rearrangement joins TRBV6-1 to TRBJ2-1; 7 bases line up with TRBD2. The CDR3 consists of 14 residues. Looked up from germline, CDR1 is MNHNS and CDR2 is SASEGT. V trimming: 5 bases; J trimming: 8 bases; junction bases outside the gene matches: 9. CDR3 DNA sequence: TGTGCCAGCAGTCAATTGGGGGGAGGGGATGAGCAGTTCTTC. Amino acid sequence: CASSQLGGGDEQFF.

This clonotype was picked up many times. The chain joins TRBV4-1 to TRBJ2-3, with TRBD2 matching over 9 bases. The length of the CDR3 is 17 residues. V lost 2 bases to trimming and J lost 4 bases; unmatched junction nucleotides: 10. Per the germline V gene, CDR1 is MGHRA and CDR2 is YSYEKL. The CDR3 sequence is CASSQSPAGGAADTQYF. The CDR3, as DNA: TGCGCCAGCAGCCAATCCCCGGCGGGGGGGGCCGCAGATACGCAGTATTTT.

This clonotype was counted at least ten times. V gene TRBV5-1 combines with J gene TRBJ2-5; a possible D gene is TRBD2 (7 bases). The germline CDR1 and CDR2 sequences are SGHRS and YFSETQ. The CDR3 totals 14 residues. V gave up 1 base and J gave up 5 bases, with 12 bases separating them. CDR3 in DNA: TGCGCCAGCAGCTTGTGGGGGGGGCCGGAGACCCAGTACTTC. This translates into CASSLWGGPETQYF.

Many counts were recorded for this clonotype. This chain uses TRBV5-1 with TRBJ1-1, with no clear D. V dropped 4 bases and J dropped 0 bases, with 13 bases sitting between them. The germline V gene has CDR1 SGHRS and CDR2 YFSETQ. The CDR3 covers 15 residues. CDR3 residues: CASSPSAGMNTEAFF. DNA of the CDR3: TGCGCCAGCAGCCCGTCCGCGGGGATGAACACTGAAGCTTTCTTT.

This clonotype was seen ten or more times. The V gene is TRBV24-1, the J gene TRBJ2-7; TRBD1 matches at 9 bases. The CDR3 is 16 amino acids. The germline V gene has CDR1 KGHDR and CDR2 SFDVKD. The J segment lost 3 bases and the V segment lost 4 bases, leaving 9 bases of the junction unmatched. The CDR3 is CATSESGTGSFYEQYF. CDR3 coding DNA: TGTGCCACCAGTGAATCCGGGACAGGGAGTTTCTACGAGCAGTACTTC.

This clonotype was picked up many times. The genes are TRBV5-1 and TRBJ1-1, with TRBD1 identical over 7 bases. Germline CDR1 and CDR2: SGHRS and YFSETQ. The CDR3 is 15 amino acids. Trimming took 4 bases from V and 1 from J; bases not matched to a gene: 7. This chain's CDR3 is CASSPGDSGNTEAFF. The CDR3 DNA sequence: TGCGCCAGCAGCCCAGGGGACAGTGGGAACACTGAAGCTTTCTTT.

This clonotype was counted between two and nine times. The V call is TRBV6-1, the J call TRBJ2-5; D possibly corresponds to TRBD2 (6 bases). V lost 8 bases, J lost 3 bases, and 16 bases lay in between. Per the germline V gene, CDR1 is MNHNS and CDR2 is SASEGT. This CDR3 spans 14 amino acids. In DNA, the CDR3 is TGTGCCAGCGGGGGAGGAGGAGGAAAAGAGACCCAGTACTTC. Protein product: CASGGGGGKETQYF.

Ten or more counts support this clonotype. The J gene is TRBJ1-6, the V gene TRBV25-1; 9 positions agree with TRBD1. V trimming: 6 bases; J trimming: 7 bases; junction bases outside the gene matches: 7. There are 15 residues in the CDR3. Germline V gene sequence: CDR1 MGHDK, CDR2 SYGVNS. This CDR3 is CASSLGTGPNSPLHF. CDR3 nucleotide sequence: TGTGCCAGCAGCCTTGGGACAGGGCCAAATTCACCCCTCCACTTT.

In this sample, this clonotype turned up many times. This chain links TRBV7-3 with TRBJ2-1; 8 nucleotides match TRBD2. The CDR3 consists of 15 residues. V dropped 0 bases and J dropped 4; count of bases not matched to a gene: 2. CDR1 SGHTA and CDR2 FQGTGA come from the germline V gene. CDR3 loop: CASSLTGGGYNEQFF. CDR3 nucleotide sequence: TGTGCCAGCAGCTTAACTGGCGGGGGGTACAATGAGCAGTTCTTC.

This clonotype has a handful of counts. This rearrangement joins TRBV7-2 to TRBJ2-7, with 8 bases lining up with TRBD1. CDR1 and CDR2 from the germline V gene are SGHTA and FQGNSA. The ends lost 5 bases at V and 3 bases at J; junction bases unmatched: 9. The CDR3 has 15 residues. The chain's CDR3 is CASSPSTGVGYEQYF. CDR3 coding DNA: TGTGCCAGCAGCCCCTCGACAGGGGTAGGCTACGAGCAGTACTTC.

This clonotype has just one count. Possible read error: a much larger clone is one base away. The V gene is TRBV12-3 or TRBV12-4, the J gene TRBJ2-7; unclear D gene. This CDR3 comprises 15 residues. In DNA form, the CDR3 reads TGTGTCAGCAGTTTCAGTCTGTCTCCGTTGGGGGAGCAGTACTTC. It translates to CVSSFSLSPLGEQYF.

At least ten counts were recorded for this clonotype. The genes are TRBV5-5 and TRBJ2-5; no clear D gene. From germline, CDR1 is SGHKS and CDR2 YYEKEE (reference sequence). The CDR3 loop spans 12 amino acids. Trimming removed 5 bases from V and 5 bases from J, with 10 bases in between. The CDR3: CASSTPLETQYF. The CDR3 bases are TGTGCCAGCAGTACCCCGCTGGAGACCCAGTACTTC.

This clonotype was picked up many times. This chain links TRBV7-2 with TRBJ2-3; D is perhaps TRBD1 (6 bases). Germline lookup yields CDR1 SGHTA and CDR2 FQGNSA. This CDR3 region has 16 residues. V lost 1 base and J 4 bases, leaving 15 bases between the germline ends. In DNA, the CDR3 is TGTGCCAGCAGCTTAGTGGGCACAGGGAAGGCAGATACGCAGTATTTT. Translating gives CASSLVGTGKADTQYF.

This clonotype appeared many times. The chain is built from TRBV7-2 and TRBJ2-7, with 8 bases that match TRBD2. The J segment lost 0 bases and the V segment lost 3 bases, leaving 13 bases of the junction unmatched. Germline V gene sequence: CDR1 SGHTA, CDR2 FQGNSA. This CDR3 contains 18 residues. CDR3 protein: CASSFSSSGGQSSYEQYF. The DNA of the CDR3 is TGTGCCAGCAGCTTTAGTTCGTCGGGGGGGCAAAGCTCCTACGAGCAGTACTTC.

At least ten counts were recorded for this clonotype. V gene TRBV12-3 or TRBV12-4 combines with J gene TRBJ1-2; 7 bases are shared with TRBD1. V was pared by 1 base and J by 2 bases, with 4 bases of the junction left unmatched. CDR3 length: 15 residues. CDR3 in amino acids: CASSLVGTVNYGYTF. CDR3 in DNA: TGTGCCAGCAGTTTAGTCGGGACAGTGAACTATGGCTACACCTTC.

This clonotype was counted at least ten times. The J gene is TRBJ2-7, the V gene TRBV28; 8 bases are shared with TRBD1. The V gene end was trimmed by 10 bases and the J gene end by 2 bases; junction bases not matched to a gene: 7. Looked up from germline, CDR1 is MDHEN and CDR2 is SYDVKM. The CDR3 is made up of 13 amino acids. The DNA of the CDR3 is TGTGCCACCCAGGGGGACAGGACCTACGAGCAGTACTTC. This codes for CATQGDRTYEQYF.

Only a few counts were recorded for this clonotype. This rearrangement joins TRBV5-1 to TRBJ2-3; D possibly corresponds to TRBD1 (6 bases). Germline CDR1 SGHRS, CDR2 YFSETQ. The CDR3 contains 15 residues. V gave up 2 bases and J gave up 1 base, with 11 bases separating them. CDR3 nucleotides: TGCGCCAGCAGCTTTTCCTCAGGGGGCACAGATACGCAGTATTTT. It specifies CASSFSSGGTDTQYF.

This clonotype was observed many times. The chain combines TRBV5-1 with TRBJ2-7; tentative D call: TRBD2 (5 bases). This CDR3 is built from 14 residues. V dropped 4 bases and J dropped 3 bases, with 14 bases sitting between them. Germline V gene sequence: CDR1 SGHRS, CDR2 YFSETQ. CDR3 coding DNA: TGCGCCAGCAGCCCGGACGGGATCTTCTACGAGCAGTACTTC. It translates to CASSPDGIFYEQYF.

The chain recombines TRBV27 with TRBJ2-7, with 8 positions matching TRBD1. The germline V gene has CDR1 MNHEY and CDR2 SMNVEV (reference sequence). J was trimmed by 1 base and V by 4 bases; bases with no gene match: 6. The CDR3 spans 15 residues. The CDR3 loop reads CASSSGTGLSYEQYF. The DNA for the CDR3 is TGTGCCAGCAGTTCCGGGACAGGCCTTTCCTACGAGCAGTACTTC.

The sample holds many counts of this clonotype. This chain connects TRBV20-1 to TRBJ2-4; D ambiguous. V shed 1 base and J shed 1 base, with 14 bases lying between them. CDR3 length: 16 amino acids. CDR1 is DFQATT and CDR2 is SNEGSKA in the germline V gene (reference sequence). This chain's CDR3 is CSARVAMGPAKNIQYF. As DNA, the CDR3 is TGCAGTGCTAGAGTTGCGATGGGTCCGGCCAAAAACATTCAGTACTTC.